This T cell receptor (beta chain) was sequenced in a study of shared T cell receptors in the human thymus. Germline CDR1 reads SNHLY; CDR2 reads FYNNEI. V lost 3 bases to trimming and J lost 2 bases; unmatched junction nucleotides: 10. This CDR3 is 17 amino acids long. Data came from immunoSEQ multiplex PCR; TCRdb stores just in-frame clones and leaves some out. The sample includes a few hundred thousand clones, over 90% of them seen just once. This TCR came from a human donor. The chain has TRBV2 and TRBJ2-7, with 10 bases matching TRBD2. The sample consisted of thymocytes. The CDR3 sequence is CASSEDCGGLAAYEQYF. The CDR3 DNA sequence: TGTGCCAGCAGTGAGGATTGTGGAGGACTAGCGGCCTACGAGCAGTACTTC. The variable domain in full, completed from reference TRBV2 and TRBJ2-7, reads EPEVTQTPSHQVTQMGQEVILRCVPISNHLYFYWYRQILGQKVEFLVSFYNNEISEKSEIFDDQFSVERPDGSNFTLKIRSTKLEDSAMYFCASSEDCGGLAAYEQYFGPGTRLTVT.